The 10 T cell receptor beta chains given below trace back to one sample, sequenced in a study of blood T cells in healthy people across ages. The authors ran a second PCR of about 6 to 11 cycles using a sample-barcoded 5' primer and a J-beta primer mix. TCRdb re-called the 5' RACE reads with MiXCR, one entry per CDR3 protein. The sample records about a million distinct CDR3 sequences, roughly 51% being singletons. The sample consisted of blood. Receptors were obtained from a woman aged 55-70 years in good health.

The chain employs TRBV29-1 and TRBJ2-1, with 12 nucleotides matching TRBD2. Gene TRBJ2-7 matches the end of the DNA better, so the J call may be wrong. This CDR3 spans 17 amino acids. Germline V CDR1 and CDR2: SQVTM, ANQGSEA. The chain's CDR3 is CSGRTSGIASSYNEQYF. The CDR3 DNA reads TGCAGCGGGCGGACTAGCGGGATAGCGAGCTCCTACAATGAGCAGTACTTC.

CDR3 in amino acids: CATSDPKDRDYEQYF. CDR3 bases: TGTGCCACCAGTGATCCAAAGGACAGGGACTACGAGCAGTACTTC. This chain connects TRBV24-1 to TRBJ2-7, with 8 bases lining up with TRBD1. Germline CDR1 reads KGHDR; CDR2 reads SFDVKD. The V gene end was trimmed by 3 bases and the J gene end by 3 bases; junction bases not matched to a gene: 6. The CDR3 is 15 amino acids.

The J gene is TRBJ1-5, the V gene TRBV7-2; D gene ambiguous. Per the germline V gene, CDR1 is SGHTA and CDR2 is FQGNSA. The CDR3 consists of 13 residues. V gave up 5 bases and J gave up 4 bases, with 9 bases separating them. This chain's CDR3 is CASSPTFNQPQHF. As DNA, the CDR3 is TGTGCCAGCAGCCCGACATTTAATCAGCCCCAGCATTTT.

The chain employs TRBV12-5 and TRBJ2-5; no clear D. Germline V lookup: CDR1 LGHNT, CDR2 FRNRAP. Trimming pared 4 bases from V and 2 bases from J, leaving 5 bases between. This CDR3 contains 12 residues. The CDR3 protein is CASGSTQETQYF. In nucleotides, the CDR3 is TGTGCTAGTGGTTCGACTCAAGAGACCCAGTACTTC. Full variable domain (outside the CDR3, taken from reference TRBV12-5 and TRBJ2-5): DARVTQTPRHKVTEMGQEVTMRCQPILGHNTVFWYRQTMMQGLELLAYFRNRAPLDDSGMPKDRFSAEMPDATLATLKIQPSEPRDSAVYFCASGSTQETQYFGPGTRLLVL.

This chain connects TRBV28 to TRBJ2-4, with D possibly being TRBD2 (5 bases). This CDR3 comprises 14 residues. Trimming shortened V by 6 bases and J by 6 bases, and 15 bases separated the two germline ends. CDR1 is MDHEN, CDR2 SYDVKM, per germline. In DNA, the CDR3 is TGTGCCAGCAGCCAACTAGGATATGGAAACATTCAGTACTTC. This translates into CASSQLGYGNIQYF. Full variable domain (outside the CDR3, taken from reference TRBV28 and TRBJ2-4): DVKVTQSSRYLVKRTGEKVFLECVQDMDHENMFWYRQDPGLGLRLIYFSYDVKMKEKGDIPEGYSVSREKKERFSLILESASTNQTSMYLCASSQLGYGNIQYFGAGTRLSVL.

The rearrangement links TRBV7-9 to TRBJ1-2; D is perhaps TRBD1 (5 bases). The CDR3 consists of 15 residues. Germline lookup yields CDR1 SEHNR and CDR2 FQNEAQ (reference sequence). Trimming took 5 bases from V and 5 from J, leaving 18 bases between them. CDR3 sequence: CASSLTTVSFYGYTF. CDR3 DNA: TGTGCCAGCAGCCTGACGACAGTTTCTTTTTATGGCTACACCTTC.

The chain joins TRBV2 to TRBJ2-7; D may be TRBD2 (5 bases). This CDR3 has 15 residues. Germline CDR1 SNHLY, CDR2 FYNNEI. V was shortened by 7 bases and J by 0 bases, with 16 bases between the two germline ends. CDR3 protein: CASTTLEARSYEQYF. In DNA, the CDR3 is TGTGCCAGCACCACCTTGGAGGCCCGCTCCTACGAGCAGTACTTC.

The chain carries TRBV28 and TRBJ2-4, with D possibly TRBD2 on 6 matching bases. V lost 6 bases to trimming and J lost 0 bases, with 15 bases between them. The CDR3 loop spans 16 amino acids. Germline CDR1 and CDR2: MDHEN and SYDVKM. DNA of the CDR3: TGTGCCAGCAGCCCTACCAGGGACTTAGCCAAAAACATTCAGTACTTC. Protein product: CASSPTRDLAKNIQYF.

V and J are TRBV15 and TRBJ2-5; possibly TRBD1 for D (5 bases). The CDR3 totals 16 residues. Germline-derived CDR1 and CDR2 are LNHNV and YYDKDF (reference sequence). Trimming pared 0 bases from V and 3 bases from J, leaving 14 bases between. CDR3 residues: CATSRDQGVGEETQYF. The CDR3 coding sequence is TGTGCCACCAGCAGAGATCAAGGGGTAGGCGAAGAGACCCAGTACTTC. The full variable domain, its missing parts supplied by reference TRBV15 and TRBJ2-5, is DAMVIQNPRYQVTQFGKPVTLSCSQTLNHNVMYWYQQKSSQAPKLLFHYYDKDFNNEADTPDNFQSRRPNTSFCFLDIRSPGLGDTAMYLCATSRDQGVGEETQYFGPGTRLLVL.

This clonotype was seen only a few times. The rearrangement uses TRBV27 and TRBJ2-3; 12 nucleotides align to TRBD2. The CDR3 totals 19 residues. The trim removed 3 bases at V and 1 base at J, leaving 11 bases unmatched. CDR1 MNHEY and CDR2 SMNVEV come from the germline V gene (reference sequence). The CDR3 DNA reads TGTGCCAGCAGTTTCTCTGCTAGCGGGAGGGGGGAGGGCACAGATACGCAGTATTTT. Its translation: CASSFSASGRGEGTDTQYF.